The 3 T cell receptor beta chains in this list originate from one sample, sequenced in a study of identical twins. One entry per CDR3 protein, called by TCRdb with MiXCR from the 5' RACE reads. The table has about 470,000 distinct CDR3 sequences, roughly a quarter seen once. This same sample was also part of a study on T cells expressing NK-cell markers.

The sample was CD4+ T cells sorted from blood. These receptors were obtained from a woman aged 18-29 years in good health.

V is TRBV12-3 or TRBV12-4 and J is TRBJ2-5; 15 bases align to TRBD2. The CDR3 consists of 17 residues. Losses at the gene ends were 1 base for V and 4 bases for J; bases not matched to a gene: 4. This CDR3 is CASSLGTSGGGRETQYF. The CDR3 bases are TGTGCCAGCAGTTTAGGGACTAGCGGGGGGGGTAGAGAGACCCAGTACTTC.

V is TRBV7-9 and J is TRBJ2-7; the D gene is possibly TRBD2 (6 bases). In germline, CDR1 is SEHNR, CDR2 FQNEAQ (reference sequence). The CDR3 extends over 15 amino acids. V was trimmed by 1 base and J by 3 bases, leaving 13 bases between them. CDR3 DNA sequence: TGTGCCAGCAGCTTAGTATCTGCGGGGAACTACGAGCAGTACTTC. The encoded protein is CASSLVSAGNYEQYF. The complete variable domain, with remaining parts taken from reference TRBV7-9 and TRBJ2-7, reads DTGVSQNPRHKITKRGQNVTFRCDPISEHNRLYWYRQTLGQGPEFLTYFQNEAQLEKSRLLSDRFSAERPKGSFSTLEIQRTEQGDSAMYLCASSLVSAGNYEQYFGPGTRLTVT.

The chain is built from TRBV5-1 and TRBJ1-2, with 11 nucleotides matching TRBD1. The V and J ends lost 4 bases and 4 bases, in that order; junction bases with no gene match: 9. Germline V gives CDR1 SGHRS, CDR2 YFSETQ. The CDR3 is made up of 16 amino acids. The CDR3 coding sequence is TGCGCCAGCAGCCAAGGACAGGGGGCTTTTGTCTATGGCTACACCTTC. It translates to CASSQGQGAFVYGYTF.